One sample yielded the 22 T cell receptor beta chains listed below, sequenced in a study of T-cell memory formation after mild COVID-19. Each CDR3 protein is one row after TCRdb ran MiXCR on the 5' RACE reads. The sample records about 560,000 distinct CDR3 sequences, 15% to 20% being singletons. Sequencing used PBMCs or a T cell subset sorted from them (not recorded which). The receptor set was obtained from an adult woman who had mild COVID-19 (a few samples of this study predate the infection). Cell type and time point are not known.

V usage is TRBV2 and J usage is TRBJ2-1; D unresolved. V lost 10 bases and J 0 bases, leaving 16 bases between the germline ends. The CDR3 is made up of 15 amino acids. The germline CDR1 and CDR2 sequences are SNHLY and FYNNEI. CDR3 DNA sequence: TGTGCCATCCGCCCGTGGGTTTCCTCCTACAATGAGCAGTTCTTC. Its protein is CAIRPWVSSYNEQFF.

The sample holds a few counts of this clonotype. The V and J genes are TRBV5-6 and TRBJ1-5; no clear D. The CDR3 is 16 residues long. Germline V gene sequence: CDR1 SGHDT, CDR2 YYEEEE. The germline V and J ends were trimmed by 0 bases and 4 bases, with 14 bases remaining between them. The CDR3 DNA follows: TGTGCCAGCAGCTTGGCCCCGGACCGACGAAATCAGCCCCAGCATTTT. Protein: CASSLAPDRRNQPQHF.

In this sample, this clonotype turned up a few times. A junction end diverges from the germline sequence, so it may reflect a read error. The CDR3: CASSLRAQNIQYF. Written as DNA, the CDR3 is TGTGCCAGCAGTCTAAGAGCCCAAAACATTCAGTACTTC. V usage is TRBV27 and J usage is TRBJ2-4; D uncertain. Germline V CDR1 and CDR2: MNHEY, SMNVEV (reference sequence). The CDR3 totals 13 residues.

The table lists this clonotype with a few counts. The chain is built from TRBV27 and TRBJ2-7; 11 nucleotides agree with TRBD2. CDR3 length equals 17 residues. V lost 5 bases to trimming and J lost 1 base; unmatched junction nucleotides: 10. From germline, CDR1 is MNHEY and CDR2 SMNVEV (reference sequence). CDR3 in DNA: TGTGCCAGCAGTCGGGGACTAGCGGACTACAATTCCTACGAGCAGTACTTC. It is translated as CASSRGLADYNSYEQYF.

This clonotype was seen a handful of times. The V call is TRBV7-3, the J call TRBJ1-1, with D perhaps TRBD1 (6 bases). The CDR3 covers 15 residues. V shed 2 bases and J shed 5 bases, with 15 bases lying between them. CDR1 is SGHTA and CDR2 is FQGTGA in the germline V gene. DNA for the CDR3: TGTGCCAGCAGCTTAGGGGGGGCAGGAGGGACTGAAGCTTTCTTT. This codes for CASSLGGAGGTEAFF.

In this sample, this clonotype turned up a few times. The chain couples TRBV7-8 to TRBJ1-2, with unresolved D. This CDR3 has 17 residues. Germline CDR1 and CDR2: SGHVS and FQNEAQ. Trimming shortened V by 5 bases and J by 8 bases, and 27 bases separated the two germline ends. The CDR3 sequence: CASSQSQRVGPRGGYTF. CDR3 DNA sequence: TGTGCCAGCAGCCAATCCCAAAGAGTCGGACCCCGCGGAGGCTACACCTTC.

V usage is TRBV24-1 and J usage is TRBJ2-1, with D possibly being TRBD1 (6 bases). The V gene lost 1 base and the J gene lost 6 bases, with 18 bases spanning the gap. Germline CDR1 KGHDR, CDR2 SFDVKD. The CDR3 covers 17 residues. CDR3 loop: CATSDFRDNERGNEQFF. The DNA of the CDR3 is TGTGCCACCAGTGATTTTAGGGACAACGAAAGGGGCAATGAGCAGTTCTTC.

This rearrangement joins TRBV5-1 to TRBJ2-3, with 7 positions matching TRBD1. This CDR3 contains 18 residues. The trim removed 4 bases at V and 3 bases at J, leaving 17 bases unmatched. Per germline, CDR1 SGHRS and CDR2 YFSETQ. CDR3 in amino acids: CASSRLPATGYQTDTQYF. The CDR3 DNA follows: TGCGCCAGCAGCCGCCTTCCAGCGACAGGGTATCAAACAGATACGCAGTATTTT.

The chain joins TRBV19 to TRBJ2-2, with TRBD1 as a possible D gene (5 bases). V lost 8 bases, J lost 6 bases, and 16 bases lay in between. From germline, CDR1 is LNHDA and CDR2 SQIVND (reference sequence). The CDR3 has 14 amino acids. The CDR3 loop reads CASGQGRDAGELFF. Written as DNA, the CDR3 is TGTGCCAGTGGCCAGGGCCGAGACGCCGGGGAGCTGTTTTTT.

This clonotype turned up a few times. The chain couples TRBV6-5 to TRBJ2-7; 8 nucleotides match TRBD1. The CDR3 has 14 amino acids. With 0 bases clipped from V and 7 bases from J, the junction kept 5 bases outside the gene matches. The germline V gene has CDR1 MNHEY and CDR2 SVGAGI. CDR3 nucleotides: TGTGCCAGCAGTTACTCCGACAGGGGAAGGGAGCAGTACTTC. This encodes CASSYSDRGREQYF.

This clonotype has just a few counts. The chain carries TRBV4-2 and TRBJ1-2, with TRBD1 matching 9 bases. The CDR3 sequence is 15 residues long. Losses at the gene ends were 4 bases for V and 5 bases for J; bases not matched to a gene: 8. CDR1 is LGHNA and CDR2 is YNFKEQ in the germline V gene. CDR3 coding DNA: TGTGCCAGCAGCCCAACGGGACAGGGAGAATATGGCTACACCTTC. Its protein is CASSPTGQGEYGYTF.

This clonotype was observed a few times. The chain is built from TRBV11-3 and TRBJ1-1; weak D call: TRBD1 (5 bases). Trimming took 5 bases from V and 4 from J, leaving 11 bases between them. The CDR3 loop spans 13 amino acids. In germline, CDR1 is SGHNT, CDR2 YENEEA. DNA of the CDR3: TGTGCCAGCAGCGACTTCGGGGGCACTGAAGCTTTCTTT. This sequence encodes CASSDFGGTEAFF.

This clonotype was detected only a few times. V and J are TRBV5-1 and TRBJ2-1; TRBD2 aligns across 13 bases. V was clipped by 3 bases and J by 1 base; unmatched bases: 22. Germline V gene data show CDR1 as SGHRS and CDR2 as YFSETQ. The CDR3 consists of 23 residues. The CDR3 DNA follows: TGCGCCAGCAGCTCAAGGACAGGAACCGGGACTAGCGGGACCAAGCCATCCTACAATGAGCAGTTCTTC. Encoded protein: CASSSRTGTGTSGTKPSYNEQFF.

The chain links TRBV5-1 to TRBJ2-7; perhaps TRBD1 as D (5 bases). Germline assignment: CDR1 SGHRS and CDR2 YFSETQ. V was pared by 2 bases and J by 0 bases, with 15 bases between. This CDR3 comprises 16 residues. The CDR3 sequence is CASSFLGPDRSYEQYF. CDR3 bases: TGCGCCAGCAGCTTCTTGGGGCCTGACCGCTCCTACGAGCAGTACTTC.

This clonotype was seen only a few times. The gene calls are TRBV25-1 and TRBJ2-5; TRBD2 agrees at 9 bases. The CDR3 has 16 amino acids. Germline V CDR1 and CDR2: MGHDK, SYGVNS. J gave up 4 bases and V 4 bases, and 10 bases lay outside the gene matches. DNA of the CDR3: TGTGCCAGCAGTGCCCTGAATAGCGGGAGATCAGAGACCCAGTACTTC. Amino acids: CASSALNSGRSETQYF.

This chain links TRBV4-1 with TRBJ1-2; D call uncertain. Germline loops: CDR1 MGHRA, CDR2 YSYEKL. Deletions cut 1 base from V and 0 bases from J, with 12 bases between. The CDR3 extends over 16 amino acids. CDR3 residues: CASSQGSFGANYGYTF. The DNA for the CDR3 is TGCGCCAGCAGCCAAGGGTCGTTTGGAGCTAACTATGGCTACACCTTC.

This clonotype showed up just a few times. V gene TRBV21-1 combines with J gene TRBJ2-4; the D segment call TRBD1 is taken from the table without a DNA check. TRBV21-1 is an annotated pseudogene. This CDR3 region has 16 residues. This CDR3 reads CASRHLTGLAKNIQYF. CDR3 nucleotides: TGTGCCAGCCGCCACCTGACAGGTTTAGCCAAAAACATTCAGTACTTC.

This clonotype was seen a few times. The chain carries TRBV20-1 and TRBJ1-6; 7 bases are a match to TRBD1. The V gene's germline CDR1 is DFQATT and CDR2 SNEGSKA (reference sequence). The CDR3 is 15 amino acids. Trimming took 5 bases from V and 2 from J; bases not matched to a gene: 6. The CDR3 region has the DNA TGCAGTGCTCGAGCGGGGACAGCCTATAATTCACCCCTCCACTTT. It is translated as CSARAGTAYNSPLHF.

This clonotype was observed a few times. The rearrangement uses TRBV5-1 and TRBJ2-1, with unresolved D. Germline CDR1 is SGHRS and CDR2 is YFSETQ. This CDR3 is 15 amino acids long. V lost 6 bases and J 4 bases, leaving 17 bases between the germline ends. As DNA, the CDR3 is TGCGCCAGCACCCCTGATGGGCAGACTTACAATGAGCAGTTCTTC. Its protein product is CASTPDGQTYNEQFF.

This rearrangement joins TRBV24-1 to TRBJ2-3; D not certain. Per germline, CDR1 KGHDR and CDR2 SFDVKD. This CDR3 is built from 13 residues. Trimming removed 10 bases at V and 1 base at J, with 11 bases between. CDR3 DNA: TGTGCCACTGCATTCCCGGGCACAGATACGCAGTATTTT. Protein product: CATAFPGTDTQYF.

Written as DNA, the CDR3 is TGTGCCAGCAGGGCCCAAAGTCGAGGCTACACCTTC. It specifies CASRAQSRGYTF. The V call is TRBV6-2 or TRBV6-3, the J call TRBJ1-2; D uncertain. The V gene lost 6 bases and the J gene lost 8 bases, with 13 bases spanning the gap. Germline V gives CDR1 MNHEY, CDR2 SVGEGT. The CDR3 covers 12 residues.

The CDR3 DNA follows: TGCAGTGCTAGAGAGGGCGGAAGGACTCAGCCCCAGCATTTT. Translated, it gives CSAREGGRTQPQHF. The J gene is TRBJ1-5, the V gene TRBV20-1; D is undetermined. The CDR3 totals 14 residues. Trimming took off 0 bases at V and 6 bases at J, with 12 bases between the two ends. CDR1 DFQATT and CDR2 SNEGSKA come from the germline V gene (reference sequence).